This record covers a single TCR beta chain. Its antigen is unidentified. The CDR3 extends over 14 amino acids. V shed 6 bases and J shed 4 bases, with 13 bases lying between them. Germline CDR1 reads SGHDT; CDR2 reads YYEEEE. These data come from a study of T cell responses to AZD1222 COVID-19 vaccine. Whole-study findings and limits: Only a handful of AZD1222 recipients, six or seven in all, had baseline seropositivity. Clonal diversity was possibly underestimated, and white British individuals and females predominated among donors. CD4 TCRs associated with vaccination spanned spike, dominating at 160-218 and 743-854.

Clones were sequenced by immunoSEQ multiplex PCR, and TCRdb holds only the in-frame ones, with some missing. The sample holds some 130,000 clones, 89% seen once. This receptor was obtained from an adult in good health. V usage is TRBV5-6 and J usage is TRBJ1-4; D is unresolved. The sequencing here drew on peripheral blood, taken on day 0 of AZD1222 vaccination. The CDR3 region has the DNA TGTGCCAGCAACCTCCCGGGCGATAATGAAAAACTGTTTTTT. Encoded protein: CASNLPGDNEKLFF.